This TCR beta chain was retrieved from a study of shared clonotypes between healthy human individuals. Notes on the study in general: Clonotype sharing among donors, it was expected, would be affected by sequencing depth.

Here immunoSEQ multiplex PCR was the method, and the copy in TCRdb shows in-frame clones only, minus some. The sample shows fewer than 600,000 clones, around 77% of them seen only once. Remarks on this clone: Its cognate antigen is unknown.

CDR1 LGHNA and CDR2 YSLEER come from the germline V gene. This CDR3 is 15 amino acids long. V lost 0 bases and J lost 0, with 6 bases in between. This rearrangement joins TRBV4-3 to TRBJ1-5; D is ambiguous. This TCR was recovered from a woman aged 40 to 50 in good health. Some clones in this sample may be carry-over from other donors' samples. The sample taken for sequencing was PBMCs. For the CDR3, the DNA is TGCGCCAGCAGCCAAGATGCCGGTAGCAATCAGCCCCAGCATTTT. Protein: CASSQDAGSNQPQHF.